The 3 T cell receptor beta chains below were found in one sample sequenced in a study of B cell selection in AIRE deficiency. Measured with immunoSEQ multiplex PCR; TCRdb has only the in-frame clones, and not every one. The sample has about 24,000 clones, 90% to 98% seen once. The sorted conventional CD4 T cells were gated as CD4+CD127+. The specimen was CD4+CD127+ conventional T cells sorted from PBMCs. These receptors came from a human donor in good health.

This sequence joins TRBV4-2 and TRBJ2-5; 7 nucleotides agree with TRBD2. CDR3 size: 17 residues. The germline gives CDR1 LGHNA, CDR2 YNFKEQ. V lost 2 bases, J lost 2 bases, and 11 bases stayed unmatched. This CDR3 reads CASSQKLGGRDQETQYF. The CDR3 DNA follows: TGTGCCAGCAGCCAAAAACTGGGGGGGAGGGATCAAGAGACCCAGTACTTC.

This rearrangement joins TRBV21-1 to TRBJ1-4; the table's D call, TRBD1, was not checked against the DNA. TRBV21-1 is designated a pseudogene. This CDR3 contains 14 residues. The CDR3 loop is CASSKDRDDEKLFF. In DNA, the CDR3 is TGTGCCAGCAGCAAAGACAGGGATGATGAAAAACTGTTTTTT.

The chain recombines TRBV6-1 with TRBJ2-7; D possibly corresponds to TRBD1 (5 bases). Trimming shortened V by 5 bases and J by 0 bases, and 8 bases separated the two germline ends. Germline loops: CDR1 MNHNS, CDR2 SASEGT. The length of the CDR3 is 13 residues. The CDR3 DNA follows: TGTGCCAGCAGTCAGGGTTCCTCCTACGAGCAGTACTTC. Translation: CASSQGSSYEQYF.